Shown below are 31 T cell receptor beta chains from a single sample sequenced in a study of cytomegalovirus exposure and HLA in healthy donors (dated by TCRdb to about 2017). Library construction relied on the immunoSEQ multiplex PCR assay. A mixture of 60 forward primers for TCR Vbeta segments and 13 reverse primers for TCR Jbeta segments was used in the multiplex PCR. TCRdb took this table from immuneACCESS and kept in-frame rearrangements with V and J called. Such tables lack part of the clones; where checked against another copy, unresolved V genes explain under half of the gap, and the rest is unexplained. The sample table contains 120,000 or so clones; only one count was recorded for around 85% of them. The ten largest clones take up 6.2% of the sample. Sequences were obtained from PBMCs. These receptors were taken from a man aged 30-40 years in good health and CMV-seropositive.

The rearrangement joins TRBV11-3 to TRBJ2-5, with TRBD1 identical over 9 bases. Gene TRBJ2-7 matches the end of the DNA better, so the J call may be wrong. CDR3 length: 16 amino acids. Per the germline V gene, CDR1 is SGHNT and CDR2 is YENEEA. The CDR3 loop is CASSALGRDRAYEQYF. CDR3 bases: TGTGCCAGCAGCGCCCTGGGCCGGGACAGGGCCTACGAGCAGTACTTC.

The chain recombines TRBV6-4 with TRBJ2-7; 7 positions match TRBD1. Trimming removed 7 bases from V and 3 bases from J; junction bases left unmatched: 12. The V gene's germline CDR1 is MRHNA and CDR2 SNTAGT. The CDR3 spans 15 residues. The CDR3 region is CASKKLGQTLYEQYF. DNA for the CDR3: TGTGCCAGCAAGAAACTGGGACAGACCCTCTACGAGCAGTACTTC.

V usage is TRBV9 and J usage is TRBJ2-3, with D hard to call. The CDR3 has 15 amino acids. In germline, CDR1 is SGDLS, CDR2 YYNGEE. Trimming left V 4 bases short and J 5 bases short, with 17 bases between. CDR3 protein: CASSCWAFLGDTQYF. DNA for the CDR3: TGTGCCAGCAGCTGTTGGGCTTTTCTGGGAGATACGCAGTATTTT.

V gene TRBV30 combines with J gene TRBJ1-1; no firm D call. V was trimmed by 2 bases and J by 0 bases, leaving 7 bases between them. The CDR3 sequence is 13 residues long. The germline CDR1 and CDR2 sequences are GTSNPN and SVGIG (reference sequence). For the CDR3, the DNA is TGTGCCTGGAGTCCCCGTATGAACACTGAAGCTTTCTTT. Amino acids: CAWSPRMNTEAFF. The entire variable domain, with the rest obtained from reference TRBV30 and TRBJ1-1, is as follows: SQTIHQWPATLVQPVGSPLSLECTVEGTSNPNLYWYRQAAGRGLQLLFYSVGIGQISSEVPQNLSASRPQDRQFILSSKKLLLSDSGFYLCAWSPRMNTEAFFGQGTRLTVV.

The chain couples TRBV7-9 to TRBJ2-1, with 9 bases aligning to TRBD2. Germline V gene lookup returns CDR1 SEHNR and CDR2 FQNEAQ (reference sequence). CDR3 length equals 16 residues. The ends lost 6 bases at V and 0 bases at J; junction bases unmatched: 6. The CDR3 coding sequence is TGTGCCAGCAGTCATAGCGGGGGAGGCTCCTACAATGAGCAGTTCTTC. Translating it yields CASSHSGGGSYNEQFF. The variable domain in full, completed from reference TRBV7-9 and TRBJ2-1, reads DTGVSQNPRHKITKRGQNVTFRCDPISEHNRLYWYRQTLGQGPEFLTYFQNEAQLEKSRLLSDRFSAERPKGSFSTLEIQRTEQGDSAMYLCASSHSGGGSYNEQFFGPGTRLTVL.

The chain recombines TRBV11-1 with TRBJ2-7, with D maybe TRBD1 (6 bases). V was shortened by 1 base and J by 5 bases, with 9 bases between the two germline ends. Looked up from germline, CDR1 is SGHAT and CDR2 is FQDESV (reference sequence). The CDR3 is 13 amino acids. CDR3 protein: CASSLDRAHEQYF. DNA for the CDR3: TGTGCCAGCAGCTTAGACAGGGCCCACGAGCAGTACTTC. Looking up the rest from reference TRBV11-1 and TRBJ2-7 gives the full variable domain: EAEVAQSPRYKITEKSQAVAFWCDPISGHATLYWYRQILGQGPELLVQFQDESVVDDSQLPKDRFSAERLKGVDSTLKIQPAELGDSAMYLCASSLDRAHEQYFGPGTRLTVT.

The rearrangement uses TRBV7-9 and TRBJ1-4, with 8 bases identical to TRBD1. The germline gives CDR1 SEHNR, CDR2 FQNEAQ (reference sequence). V was pared by 5 bases and J by 6 bases, with 11 bases of the junction left unmatched. This CDR3 is 16 amino acids long. The chain's CDR3 is CASSLRGTTGDEKLFF. CDR3 bases: TGTGCCAGCAGCCTTCGAGGAACGACAGGGGATGAAAAACTGTTTTTT. Full variable domain (outside the CDR3, taken from reference TRBV7-9 and TRBJ1-4): DTGVSQNPRHKITKRGQNVTFRCDPISEHNRLYWYRQTLGQGPEFLTYFQNEAQLEKSRLLSDRFSAERPKGSFSTLEIQRTEQGDSAMYLCASSLRGTTGDEKLFFGSGTQLSVL.

The chain combines TRBV5-1 with TRBJ1-5, with 7 bases lining up with TRBD1. Germline V CDR1 and CDR2: SGHRS, YFSETQ. This CDR3 is 14 amino acids long. With 4 bases clipped from V and 6 bases from J, the junction kept 7 bases outside the gene matches. The CDR3 protein is CASSPGTEGQPQHF. The CDR3 nucleotides read TGCGCCAGCAGCCCTGGGACAGAGGGTCAGCCCCAGCATTTT.

The V and J genes are TRBV27 and TRBJ2-3; TRBD2 agrees at 7 bases. With V trimmed by 6 bases and J by 3 bases, 9 bases remained unmatched. This CDR3 is 15 amino acids long. Germline lookup yields CDR1 MNHEY and CDR2 SMNVEV (reference sequence). In DNA form, the CDR3 reads TGTGCCAGCAGCGTTAGCTGGGGGGGGACAGATACGCAGTATTTT. It specifies CASSVSWGGTDTQYF.

The chain joins TRBV5-1 to TRBJ1-6; 8 bases map to TRBD1. Germline V lookup: CDR1 SGHRS, CDR2 YFSETQ. The trim removed 3 bases at V and 7 bases at J, leaving 15 bases unmatched. The CDR3 is 18 residues long. DNA of the CDR3: TGCGCCAGCAGCTCCAAGAAGGTGACAGGGGATGCAAATTCACCCCTCCACTTT. Translated: CASSSKKVTGDANSPLHF.

The V and J genes are TRBV11-3 and TRBJ2-7; D is possibly TRBD1 (6 bases). The CDR3 sequence is 15 residues long. Germline lookup yields CDR1 SGHNT and CDR2 YENEEA. Trimming shortened V by 1 base and J by 2 bases, and 12 bases separated the two germline ends. In DNA, the CDR3 is TGTGCCAGCAGCTTAGGGGCAGGGGTCGCCTACGAGCAGTACTTC. Its translation is CASSLGAGVAYEQYF.

V gene TRBV7-9 combines with J gene TRBJ2-5; 8 bases map to TRBD2. The V segment lost 5 bases and the J segment 3 bases; nucleotides outside the gene matches: 5. Per germline, CDR1 SEHNR and CDR2 FQNEAQ (reference sequence). This CDR3 is built from 14 residues. Here the CDR3 reads CASSITGGEETQYF. The CDR3 DNA is TGTGCCAGCAGCATAACCGGGGGGGAAGAGACCCAGTACTTC.

The gene calls are TRBV7-3 and TRBJ2-1, with D possibly matching TRBD2 (7 bases). Per the germline V gene, CDR1 is SGHTA and CDR2 is FQGTGA. The CDR3 loop spans 16 amino acids. Trimming took 6 bases from V and 0 from J, leaving 15 bases between them. The CDR3 coding sequence is TGTGCCAGCAGTCCGGGGGGCTTTCACTCCTACAATGAGCAGTTCTTC. The encoded protein is CASSPGGFHSYNEQFF.

This chain links TRBV28 with TRBJ1-5; the D gene is possibly TRBD1 (5 bases). The CDR3 spans 16 residues. In germline, CDR1 is MDHEN, CDR2 SYDVKM. Deletions cut 5 bases from V and 0 bases from J, with 14 bases between. This CDR3 is CASSRSREYSNQPQHF. The CDR3 region has the DNA TGTGCCAGCAGTAGGAGCAGGGAATATAGCAATCAGCCCCAGCATTTT.

This rearrangement joins TRBV7-3 to TRBJ2-1, with a weak D call TRBD1 (6 bases). This CDR3 is built from 14 residues. Germline lookup yields CDR1 SGHTA and CDR2 FQGTGA. The V and J ends lost 4 bases and 5 bases respectively, with 12 bases between them. The CDR3 protein is CASSSKTGDNEQFF. CDR3 coding DNA: TGTGCCAGCAGCTCCAAGACAGGAGACAATGAGCAGTTCTTC.

The chain carries TRBV7-2 and TRBJ1-6, with D unclear. CDR3 length equals 14 residues. Between the trimmed V and J ends, which lost 5 bases and 10 bases, there was a span of 15 bases. Germline CDR1 reads SGHTA; CDR2 reads FQGNSA. For the CDR3, the DNA is TGTGCCAGCAGCCCCCGCCCGGGGTACTCACCCCTCCACTTT. It codes for CASSPRPGYSPLHF.

This rearrangement joins TRBV5-1 to TRBJ2-2, with 9 bases lining up with TRBD2. Germline lookup yields CDR1 SGHRS and CDR2 YFSETQ. J lost 2 bases, V lost 2 bases, and 4 bases had no gene match. The CDR3 totals 16 residues. The CDR3 DNA follows: TGCGCCAGCAGCTTTAGCGGGGGCCTCAACACCGGGGAGCTGTTTTTT. It codes for CASSFSGGLNTGELFF.

The CDR3 bases are TGTGCCAGCAGTAGACAGGGGTTCGGAACCGGGGAGCTGTTTTTT. This sequence encodes CASSRQGFGTGELFF. The chain is built from TRBV6-5 and TRBJ2-2; 8 nucleotides align to TRBD1. The junction had 7 bases not matched to a gene; V was cut back by 5 bases and J by 5 bases. Germline CDR1 MNHEY, CDR2 SVGAGI. This CDR3 comprises 15 residues.

The chain carries TRBV30 and TRBJ2-2, with no clear D. Trimming stripped 0 bases from V and 6 bases from J, with 8 bases between. Looked up from germline, CDR1 is GTSNPN and CDR2 is SVGIG (reference sequence). This CDR3 is built from 13 residues. CDR3 residues: CAWSVLIPGELFF. The CDR3 nucleotides read TGTGCCTGGAGTGTACTGATTCCCGGGGAGCTGTTTTTT.

The V call is TRBV6-1, the J call TRBJ2-3, with 8 bases identical to TRBD2. Unmatched junction bases numbered 8, after V lost 0 bases and J lost 0 bases. In germline, CDR1 is MNHNS, CDR2 SASEGT. The CDR3 has 18 residues. For the CDR3, the DNA is TGTGCCAGCAGTGAAGCCTTAGCGGGGACGACTAGCACAGATACGCAGTATTTT. It translates to CASSEALAGTTSTDTQYF.

This rearrangement joins TRBV10-3 to TRBJ1-2, with 9 nucleotides matching TRBD1. Germline CDR1 reads ENHRY; CDR2 reads SYGVKD. The V segment lost 6 bases and the J segment 2 bases; nucleotides outside the gene matches: 7. The CDR3 has 15 residues. CDR3 residues: CAIRDAGTGNYGYTF. In DNA, the CDR3 is TGTGCCATCAGGGACGCCGGGACAGGGAACTATGGCTACACCTTC.

The chain has TRBV25-1 and TRBJ2-7; D call uncertain. The CDR3 length is 13 residues. The V end was cut by 5 bases, the J end by 2 bases, with 10 bases between. The germline V gene has CDR1 MGHDK and CDR2 SYGVNS. The CDR3 DNA reads TGTGCCAGCAGTAACTACGGAGCCTACGAGCAGTACTTC. It encodes CASSNYGAYEQYF.

The chain uses TRBV28 and TRBJ1-3; tentatively, D is TRBD1 (5 bases). The germline CDR1 and CDR2 sequences are MDHEN and SYDVKM. CDR3 length: 15 amino acids. Trimming removed 5 bases from V and 0 bases from J, with 11 bases in between. In nucleotides, the CDR3 is TGTGCCAGCAGTCCCTTGACAGTCTCTGGAAACACCATATATTTT. The encoded protein is CASSPLTVSGNTIYF.

The V call is TRBV30, the J call TRBJ2-5; TRBD2 aligns across 11 bases. V shed 5 bases and J 2 bases; nucleotides not matched to a gene: 10. From germline, CDR1 is GTSNPN and CDR2 SVGIG (reference sequence). The CDR3 is 16 residues long. DNA of the CDR3: TGTGCCTGGGCCTCAATGACTAGCGGGGATCAAGAGACCCAGTACTTC. Its protein product is CAWASMTSGDQETQYF.

This rearrangement joins TRBV18 to TRBJ1-4; D is unclear. Germline values: CDR1 KGHSH, CDR2 LQKENI. V lost 2 bases and J 8 bases, leaving 6 bases between the germline ends. CDR3 length: 12 residues. CDR3 in amino acids: CASSPGGEKLFF. DNA for the CDR3: TGTGCCAGCTCACCAGGAGGAGAAAAACTGTTTTTT.

This clone was observed a handful of times. This CDR3 is CASSTRQGETEAFF. In DNA, the CDR3 is TGTGCCAGCAGCACCCGACAGGGAGAGACTGAAGCTTTCTTT. V is TRBV9 and J is TRBJ1-1, with 7 bases aligning to TRBD1. J gave up 5 bases and V 4 bases, and 8 bases lay outside the gene matches. Germline V lookup: CDR1 SGDLS, CDR2 YYNGEE. The CDR3 totals 14 residues.

The chain couples TRBV15 to TRBJ1-5; TRBD1 agrees at 7 bases. Trimming took 3 bases from V and 6 from J; bases not matched to a gene: 11. Germline CDR1 reads LNHNV; CDR2 reads YYDKDF (reference sequence). The CDR3 sequence is 16 residues long. CDR3 nucleotide sequence: TGTGCCACCAGCAGTGCCTTTAGGGGGCAGAGTCAGCCCCAGCATTTT. It is translated as CATSSAFRGQSQPQHF.

This clone was counted only a few times. This rearrangement joins TRBV4-1 to TRBJ2-6, with D possibly being TRBD2 (6 bases). CDR3 size: 17 residues. Per the germline V gene, CDR1 is MGHRA and CDR2 is YSYEKL. The germline V and J ends were trimmed by 2 bases and 2 bases, with 13 bases remaining between them. CDR3 sequence (DNA): TGCGCCAGCAGCCAATATACGGGAGAGCCTGGGGCCAACGTCCTGACTTTC. Translating it yields CASSQYTGEPGANVLTF.

The CDR3 coding sequence is TGCGCCAGCAGCTTGGGCCAGGGGGTCCAAACAGATACGCAGTATTTT. Protein product: CASSLGQGVQTDTQYF. The rearrangement joins TRBV5-1 to TRBJ2-3, with 7 positions matching TRBD1. V lost 0 bases and J lost 3; bases outside the gene matches: 7. CDR1 SGHRS and CDR2 YFSETQ come from the germline V gene. This CDR3 spans 16 amino acids.

The V gene is TRBV11-2, the J gene TRBJ1-1; 8 bases map to TRBD1. The CDR3 is 14 residues long. The V gene end was trimmed by 5 bases and the J gene end by 6 bases; junction bases not matched to a gene: 8. The V gene's germline CDR1 is SGHAT and CDR2 FQNNGV. This chain's CDR3 is CASSPSTDRAEAFF. The CDR3 region has the DNA TGTGCCAGCAGCCCATCGACGGACAGGGCTGAAGCTTTCTTT.

This chain uses TRBV29-1 with TRBJ2-3; D remains unclear. Germline V CDR1 and CDR2: SQVTM, ANQGSEA. The CDR3 covers 11 residues. V was shortened by 2 bases and J by 3 bases, with 3 bases between the two germline ends. Here the CDR3 reads CSVESTDTQYF. CDR3 DNA sequence: TGCAGCGTTGAATCGACAGATACGCAGTATTTT.